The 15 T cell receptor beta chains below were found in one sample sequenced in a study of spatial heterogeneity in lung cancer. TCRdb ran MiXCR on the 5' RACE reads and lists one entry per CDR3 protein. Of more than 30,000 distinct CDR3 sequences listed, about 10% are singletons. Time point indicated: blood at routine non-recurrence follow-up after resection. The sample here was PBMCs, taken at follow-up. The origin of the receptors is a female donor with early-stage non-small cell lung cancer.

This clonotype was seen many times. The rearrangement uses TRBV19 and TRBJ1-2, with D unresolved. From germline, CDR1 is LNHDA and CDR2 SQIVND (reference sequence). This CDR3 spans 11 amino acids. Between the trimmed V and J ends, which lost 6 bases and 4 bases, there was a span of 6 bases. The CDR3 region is CASRSGYGYTF. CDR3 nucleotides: TGTGCCAGTAGGTCTGGCTATGGCTACACCTTC. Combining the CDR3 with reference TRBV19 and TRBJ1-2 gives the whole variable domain DGGITQSPKYLFRKEGQNVTLSCEQNLNHDAMYWYRQDPGQGLRLIYYSQIVNDFQKGDIAEGYSVSREKKESFPLTVTSAQKNPTAFYLCASRSGYGYTFGSGTRLTVV.

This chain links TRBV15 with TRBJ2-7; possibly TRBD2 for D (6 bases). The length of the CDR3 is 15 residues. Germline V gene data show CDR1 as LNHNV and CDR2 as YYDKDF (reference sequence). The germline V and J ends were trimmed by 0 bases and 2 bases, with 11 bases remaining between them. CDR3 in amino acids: CATSRDSGETYEQYF. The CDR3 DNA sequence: TGTGCCACCAGCAGAGATTCGGGGGAGACCTACGAGCAGTACTTC.

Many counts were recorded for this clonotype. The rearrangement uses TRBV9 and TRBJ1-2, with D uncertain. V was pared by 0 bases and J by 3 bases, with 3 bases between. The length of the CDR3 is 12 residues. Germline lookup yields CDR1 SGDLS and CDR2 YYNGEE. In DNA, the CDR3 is TGTGCCAGCAGCGTAGCGTACTATGGCTACACCTTC. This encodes CASSVAYYGYTF.

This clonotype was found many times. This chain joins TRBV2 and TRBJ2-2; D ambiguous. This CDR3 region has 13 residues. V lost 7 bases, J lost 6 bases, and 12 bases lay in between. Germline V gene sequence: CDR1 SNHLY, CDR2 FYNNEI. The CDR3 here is CASTLEGSGELFF. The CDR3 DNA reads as TGTGCCAGCACCCTCGAAGGGTCCGGGGAGCTGTTTTTT.

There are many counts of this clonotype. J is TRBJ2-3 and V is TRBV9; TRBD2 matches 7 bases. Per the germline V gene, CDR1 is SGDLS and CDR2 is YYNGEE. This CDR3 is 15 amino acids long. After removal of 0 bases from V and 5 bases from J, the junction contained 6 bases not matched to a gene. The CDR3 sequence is CASSVAVTSRDTQYF. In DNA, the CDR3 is TGTGCCAGCAGCGTAGCTGTGACTAGCCGAGATACGCAGTATTTT.

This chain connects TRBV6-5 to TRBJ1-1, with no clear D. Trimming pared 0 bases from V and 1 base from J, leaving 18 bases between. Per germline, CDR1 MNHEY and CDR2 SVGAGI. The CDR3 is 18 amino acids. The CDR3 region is CASSYSKWSGRRNTEAFF. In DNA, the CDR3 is TGTGCCAGCAGTTACTCGAAATGGTCTGGACGCCGGAACACTGAAGCTTTCTTT.

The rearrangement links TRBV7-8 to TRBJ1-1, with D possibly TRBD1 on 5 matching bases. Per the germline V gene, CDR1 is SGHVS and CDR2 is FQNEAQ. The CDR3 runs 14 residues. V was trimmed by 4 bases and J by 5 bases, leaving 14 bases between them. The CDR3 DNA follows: TGTGCCAGCAGCTCTAACAGGTGGGAAACTGAAGCTTTCTTT. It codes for CASSSNRWETEAFF.

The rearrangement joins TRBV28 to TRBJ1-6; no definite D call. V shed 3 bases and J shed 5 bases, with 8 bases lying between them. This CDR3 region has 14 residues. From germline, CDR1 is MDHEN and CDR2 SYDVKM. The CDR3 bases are TGTGCCAGCAGTTTTGGAGGTAATAATTCACCCCTCCACTTT. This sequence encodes CASSFGGNNSPLHF.

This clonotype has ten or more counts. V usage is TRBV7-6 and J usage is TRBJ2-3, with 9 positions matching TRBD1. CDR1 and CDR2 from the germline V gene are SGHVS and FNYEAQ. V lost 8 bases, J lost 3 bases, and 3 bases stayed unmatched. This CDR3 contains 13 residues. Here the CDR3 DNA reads TGTGCCAGCGTGGACAGGGGAACAGATACGCAGTATTTT. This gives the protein CASVDRGTDTQYF.

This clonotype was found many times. The CDR3 DNA reads as TGTGCCAGCAGCCTCCATCGGGACAGCCTAACCTACGAGCAGTACTTC. Protein product: CASSLHRDSLTYEQYF. The chain combines TRBV28 with TRBJ2-7, with 7 positions matching TRBD1. The CDR3 totals 16 residues. Germline V gene lookup returns CDR1 MDHEN and CDR2 SYDVKM. V dropped 6 bases and J dropped 2; count of bases not matched to a gene: 13.

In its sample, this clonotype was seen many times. The CDR3 loop is CASSYGGGTYNEQFF. CDR3 DNA: TGTGCCAGCAGTTATGGCGGGGGGACCTACAATGAGCAGTTCTTC. The rearrangement uses TRBV27 and TRBJ2-1; 8 nucleotides align to TRBD2. The CDR3 extends over 15 amino acids. Trimming at V came to 4 bases and at J to 2 bases, leaving 4 bases not matched to a gene. Germline V CDR1 and CDR2: MNHEY, SMNVEV (reference sequence).

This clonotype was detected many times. DNA for the CDR3: TGTGCCATCTCCAAGGGATGGGGGTCCAATGAAAAACTGTTTTTT. It specifies CAISKGWGSNEKLFF. The chain has TRBV10-3 and TRBJ1-4, with D possibly TRBD1 on 5 matching bases. There are 15 residues in the CDR3. Germline V gives CDR1 ENHRY, CDR2 SYGVKD. Trimming left V 8 bases short and J 5 bases short, with 18 bases between.

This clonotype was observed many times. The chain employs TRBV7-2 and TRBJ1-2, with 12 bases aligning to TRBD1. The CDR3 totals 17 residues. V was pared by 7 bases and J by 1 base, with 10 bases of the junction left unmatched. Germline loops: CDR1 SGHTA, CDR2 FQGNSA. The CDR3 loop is CASTPGTGGAFNYGYTF. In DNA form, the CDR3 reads TGTGCCAGCACCCCCGGGACAGGGGGCGCTTTTAACTATGGCTACACCTTC.

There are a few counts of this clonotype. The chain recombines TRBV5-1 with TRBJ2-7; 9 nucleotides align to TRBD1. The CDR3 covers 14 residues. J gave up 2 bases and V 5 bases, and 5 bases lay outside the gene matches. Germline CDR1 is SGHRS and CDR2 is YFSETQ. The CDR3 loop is CASRSTGGAYEQYF. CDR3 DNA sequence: TGCGCCAGCAGATCGACAGGGGGTGCCTACGAGCAGTACTTC.

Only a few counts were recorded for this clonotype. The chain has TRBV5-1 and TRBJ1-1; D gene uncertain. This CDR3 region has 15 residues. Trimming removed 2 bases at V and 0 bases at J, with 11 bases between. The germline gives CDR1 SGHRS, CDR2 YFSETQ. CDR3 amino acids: CASSFRLGMNTEAFF. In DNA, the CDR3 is TGCGCCAGCAGCTTCAGATTGGGAATGAACACTGAAGCTTTCTTT.